Relative to its sample, the clone carrying this TCR beta chain is medium-sized. The CDR3 is made up of 16 amino acids. V was pared by 4 bases and J by 0 bases, with 4 bases of the junction left unmatched. Looked up from germline, CDR1 is SGDLS and CDR2 is YYNGEE. Using about 15 ng of total RNA, TCR libraries were made with the QIAseq Immune Repertoire TCR panel. One entry per CDR3 protein results from TCRdb running MiXCR on the reads. Here the sample spans roughly 1,000 distinct CDR3 sequences, 7% to 7.5% being singletons. The data were obtained in a study of circulating CD8 cells and anti-PD-1 response in melanoma. Four subsets defined by PD-1 and/or TIGIT were sorted from live CD3+CD8+TCRalphabeta+ cells.

The input for sequencing was CD8+ T cells from PBMCs, taken at baseline or after one month of anti-PD-1 therapy (not recorded which). The chain links TRBV9 to TRBJ2-2, with 9 bases identical to TRBD1. This sequence was found in a human donor with melanoma. CDR3: CASSKRQGANTGELFF. CDR3 coding DNA: TGTGCCAGCAGCAAGAGACAGGGGGCGAACACCGGGGAGCTGTTTTTT.